The 27 T cell receptor beta chains presented below share a single source sample, sequenced in a study of T cells in Graves' hyperthyroidism and ophthalmopathy. TCR beta CDR3 region amplification was performed from RNA transcripts. A set of HTBI primers served as the primers for a first-round RT-PCR of the TCR CDR3. From the multiplex PCR reads, TCRdb called clonotypes with MiXCR, one entry per CDR3 protein. The table includes about 590,000 distinct CDR3 sequences, 15% to 19% detected once. The sequenced sample was blood. The receptor set was obtained from a woman aged 30 to 39 with Graves' hyperthyroidism.

This clonotype was counted a few times. The chain employs TRBV19 and TRBJ1-1, with a tentative D call TRBD1 (5 bases). CDR3 length equals 15 residues. Germline assignment: CDR1 LNHDA and CDR2 SQIVND (reference sequence). The V gene lost 6 bases and the J gene lost 3 bases, with 17 bases spanning the gap. CDR3 region: CASSPSWGRDTEAFF. Here the CDR3 DNA reads TGTGCCAGTAGCCCTTCATGGGGGAGAGACACTGAAGCTTTCTTT.

This clonotype was detected many times. The chain couples TRBV6-2 or TRBV6-3 to TRBJ2-3, with D hard to call. Germline V gene lookup returns CDR1 MNHEY and CDR2 SVGEGT. The V end was cut by 1 base, the J end by 4 bases, with 12 bases between. The CDR3 extends over 15 amino acids. CDR3 coding DNA: TGTGCCAGCAGTTACTATCGTGATGGGGCAGATACGCAGTATTTT. Protein sequence: CASSYYRDGADTQYF.

This clonotype was recorded at least ten times. The CDR3, as DNA: TGTGCCTGGAGGGGCGGACTAGCGGGAGACGAGCAGTACTTC. The encoded protein is CAWRGGLAGDEQYF. The V call is TRBV30, the J call TRBJ2-7; 13 bases agree with TRBD2. Germline lookup yields CDR1 GTSNPN and CDR2 SVGIG (reference sequence). V gave up 3 bases and J gave up 5 bases; unmatched junction bases: 4. The CDR3 has 14 residues.

The V call is TRBV19, the J call TRBJ2-1; D unclear. V lost 4 bases and J 9 bases, leaving 7 bases between the germline ends. Looked up from germline, CDR1 is LNHDA and CDR2 is SQIVND (reference sequence). The CDR3 totals 11 residues. The CDR3 coding sequence is TGTGCCAGTAGTAGCAGGACTGAGCAGTTCTTC. Translation: CASSSRTEQFF.

The chain recombines TRBV28 with TRBJ2-1; 15 bases map to TRBD2. J lost 4 bases, V lost 2 bases, and 6 bases had no gene match. Germline CDR1 MDHEN, CDR2 SYDVKM. The CDR3 extends over 18 amino acids. Here the CDR3 reads CASSLGLAGGPGYNEQFF. CDR3 DNA: TGTGCCAGCAGTTTAGGACTAGCGGGAGGGCCGGGGTACAATGAGCAGTTCTTC.

This clonotype turned up a few times. The chain uses TRBV5-6 and TRBJ2-5; the D gene is possibly TRBD2 (5 bases). Germline loops: CDR1 SGHDT, CDR2 YYEEEE. Trimming cost V 4 bases and J 5 bases, with 15 bases left between them. The CDR3 has 14 amino acids. CDR3 residues: CASSPTLGSETQYF. CDR3 nucleotides: TGTGCCAGCAGCCCGACACTAGGCTCTGAGACCCAGTACTTC.

Many counts were recorded for this clonotype. CDR3 loop: CASSLLAVPEQYF. The CDR3 region has the DNA TGTGCCAGCAGCCTCCTCGCCGTTCCCGAGCAGTACTTC. The chain combines TRBV7-9 with TRBJ2-7; unclear D gene. Germline V lookup: CDR1 SEHNR, CDR2 FQNEAQ (reference sequence). The CDR3 covers 13 residues. Trimming pared 5 bases from V and 6 bases from J, leaving 14 bases between.

The chain has TRBV5-5 and TRBJ1-1, with a tentative D call TRBD1 (5 bases). Per germline, CDR1 SGHKS and CDR2 YYEKEE (reference sequence). This CDR3 has 14 amino acids. Trimming took off 4 bases at V and 3 bases at J, with 13 bases between the two ends. CDR3 protein: CASSPERGYTEAFF. The CDR3 coding sequence is TGTGCCAGCAGCCCGGAGAGGGGATACACTGAAGCTTTCTTT.

A word on this clonotype: A much bigger clone sits one base away, suggesting this may be a read error. The chain couples TRBV24-1 to TRBJ2-3; 8 nucleotides align to TRBD2. Germline trimming cut 5 bases from V and 4 bases from J; bases unmatched to any gene: 4. CDR3 length: 14 residues. The germline CDR1 and CDR2 sequences are KGHDR and SFDVKD. In nucleotides, the CDR3 is TGTGCCACCAGTGGGAGCGGGGGCGCAGATACGCAGTATTTT. It is translated as CATSGSGGADTQYF.

This clonotype was recorded at least ten times. The rearrangement joins TRBV11-3 to TRBJ2-1; the match to TRBD1 covers 9 bases. The ends lost 5 bases at V and 7 bases at J; junction bases unmatched: 6. This CDR3 is built from 14 residues. CDR1 SGHNT and CDR2 YENEEA come from the germline V gene. CDR3 sequence: CASSTETGGNEQFF. CDR3 DNA sequence: TGTGCCAGCAGCACCGAGACAGGGGGTAATGAGCAGTTCTTC.

The chain couples TRBV20-1 to TRBJ2-1; maybe TRBD1 (5 bases). Trimming removed 7 bases at V and 8 bases at J, with 15 bases between. The CDR3 has 12 amino acids. Germline CDR1 reads DFQATT; CDR2 reads SNEGSKA (reference sequence). The CDR3 DNA reads TGCAGTGGTGCGGACACCGCGGATGAGCAGTTCTTC. Its protein product is CSGADTADEQFF.

This clonotype was seen many times. The chain is built from TRBV5-1 and TRBJ2-3; TRBD2 might be the D (6 bases). CDR1 and CDR2 from the germline V gene are SGHRS and YFSETQ. This CDR3 region has 13 residues. The V and J ends lost 3 bases and 9 bases respectively, with 14 bases between them. The CDR3: CASSWDFRGTQYF. CDR3 in DNA: TGCGCCAGCAGCTGGGACTTCAGAGGGACGCAGTATTTT.

With respect to this clonotype: One end of the junction is discordant with germline, which a read error may explain. The chain uses TRBV2 and TRBJ1-1; 7 bases agree with TRBD1. The CDR3 spans 14 residues. In germline, CDR1 is SNHLY, CDR2 FYNNEI. In DNA, the CDR3 is TGTGCCAGCAGTGGGGCAGGGGGGGTCACTGAAACTTTCTTT. Translated: CASSGAGGVTETFF.

Many counts were recorded for this clonotype. The CDR3 is CSGNAGTGFYEQYF. In nucleotides, the CDR3 is TGCAGTGGTAACGCCGGGACAGGCTTCTACGAGCAGTACTTC. The V call is TRBV20-1, the J call TRBJ2-7; 8 nucleotides match TRBD1. The CDR3 extends over 14 amino acids. Unmatched junction bases numbered 11, after V lost 7 bases and J lost 3 bases. In germline, CDR1 is DFQATT, CDR2 SNEGSKA (reference sequence).

This chain connects TRBV18 to TRBJ2-5; D remains unclear. Between the trimmed V and J ends, which lost 7 bases and 5 bases, there was a span of 26 bases. CDR3 length equals 17 residues. From germline, CDR1 is KGHSH and CDR2 LQKENI. The CDR3 loop is CASLPVPSGSLGETQYF. The CDR3 bases are TGTGCCAGCTTACCGGTACCCTCTGGGTCCCTCGGGGAGACCCAGTACTTC.

This sequence joins TRBV30 and TRBJ2-1; 9 nucleotides agree with TRBD2. The CDR3 is 16 amino acids. J lost 3 bases, V lost 1 base, and 7 bases had no gene match. Germline loops: CDR1 GTSNPN, CDR2 SVGIG (reference sequence). This CDR3 reads CAWSAGTSRLYNEQFF. CDR3 in DNA: TGTGCCTGGAGTGCCGGGACTAGCCGGCTCTACAATGAGCAGTTCTTC.

This clonotype was found many times. The rearrangement links TRBV3-1 to TRBJ1-4, with TRBD1 as a possible D gene (5 bases). This CDR3 comprises 14 residues. The ends were cut back, 6 bases at V and 0 bases at J, with 8 bases in the middle. Per the germline V gene, CDR1 is LGHDT and CDR2 is YNNKEL (reference sequence). CDR3 in amino acids: CASRKTATNEKLFF. The CDR3 coding sequence is TGTGCCAGCAGGAAGACAGCAACTAATGAAAAACTGTTTTTT.

This rearrangement joins TRBV7-3 to TRBJ2-3; TRBD2 matches 15 bases. This CDR3 is built from 20 residues. In germline, CDR1 is SGHTA, CDR2 FQGTGA. Losses at the gene ends were 5 bases for V and 4 bases for J; bases not matched to a gene: 16. This CDR3 reads CASSQWRGTSGRPAADTQYF. Written as DNA, the CDR3 is TGTGCCAGCAGCCAATGGAGGGGGACTAGCGGGAGGCCGGCGGCAGATACGCAGTATTTT.

Ten or more counts support this clonotype. The chain joins TRBV6-6 to TRBJ1-6; D call uncertain. Germline CDR1 is MNHNY and CDR2 is SVGAGI (reference sequence). V was trimmed by 2 bases and J by 10 bases, leaving 12 bases between them. The CDR3 consists of 14 residues. The DNA of the CDR3 is TGTGCCAGCAGTTACACCGGGGAAGCATCACCCCTCCACTTT. This sequence encodes CASSYTGEASPLHF.

Many counts were recorded for this clonotype. This chain uses TRBV7-2 with TRBJ2-3, with D possibly being TRBD2 (5 bases). The CDR3 consists of 14 residues. CDR1 and CDR2 (germline): SGHTA, FQGNSA. Trimming shortened V by 6 bases and J by 0 bases, and 10 bases separated the two germline ends. The CDR3 protein is CASSFRTSTDTQYF. CDR3 sequence (DNA): TGTGCCAGCAGTTTCCGGACTAGCACAGATACGCAGTATTTT.

The chain recombines TRBV4-3 with TRBJ1-6; 8 bases match TRBD1. The germline gives CDR1 LGHNA, CDR2 YSLEER. The CDR3 contains 15 residues. The V and J ends lost 1 base and 7 bases, in that order; junction bases with no gene match: 3. Here the CDR3 DNA reads TGCGCCAGCAGCCAAGGGGACAGGACGAATTCACCCCTCCACTTT. Encoded protein: CASSQGDRTNSPLHF.

This clonotype was detected a few times. V is TRBV2 and J is TRBJ1-1; D is uncertain. Germline V gene sequence: CDR1 SNHLY, CDR2 FYNNEI. Trimming left V 4 bases short and J 11 bases short, with 14 bases between. The CDR3 extends over 12 amino acids. The CDR3 nucleotides read TGTGCCAGCAGTGTTGACGGACCCCGGGCTTTCTTT. This encodes CASSVDGPRAFF.

Many counts were recorded for this clonotype. The J gene is TRBJ2-5, the V gene TRBV20-1; possible D gene TRBD2, 5 bases. V lost 5 bases and J 2 bases, leaving 15 bases between the germline ends. The CDR3 is 14 amino acids. Germline CDR1 reads DFQATT; CDR2 reads SNEGSKA (reference sequence). CDR3 in amino acids: CSAPKGGLQETQYF. CDR3 in DNA: TGCAGTGCTCCGAAGGGCGGGCTACAAGAGACCCAGTACTTC.

CDR3 bases: TGTGCCAGCACCGTGGCTAGCGGGTTCCAAGAGCAGTTCTTC. Its protein is CASTVASGFQEQFF. V usage is TRBV6-1 and J usage is TRBJ2-1; 8 bases fit TRBD2. V shed 7 bases and J 10 bases; nucleotides not matched to a gene: 12. Per germline, CDR1 MNHNS and CDR2 SASEGT. There are 14 residues in the CDR3.

V and J are TRBV27 and TRBJ2-4; 7 bases are a match to TRBD2. V lost 8 bases to trimming and J lost 0 bases; unmatched junction nucleotides: 4. Germline V lookup: CDR1 MNHEY, CDR2 SMNVEV (reference sequence). CDR3 length: 14 amino acids. CDR3 sequence reads: CASRGVLAKNIQYF. The CDR3 DNA is TGTGCCAGCCGGGGGGTACTAGCCAAAAACATTCAGTACTTC.

The table lists this clonotype with a few counts. The V call is TRBV3-1, the J call TRBJ2-5; no definite D call. Germline loops: CDR1 LGHDT, CDR2 YNNKEL (reference sequence). Trimming removed 4 bases from V and 2 bases from J, with 20 bases in between. This CDR3 is 17 amino acids long. CDR3 in DNA: TGTGCCAGCAGCCCCCTGGGCCGAGGTCGGAGTCAAGAGACCCAGTACTTC. This encodes CASSPLGRGRSQETQYF.

This clonotype was recorded a few times. The chain employs TRBV9 and TRBJ2-3; tentatively, D is TRBD2 (5 bases). From germline, CDR1 is SGDLS and CDR2 YYNGEE. Between the trimmed V and J ends, which lost 0 bases and 0 bases, there was a span of 14 bases. The CDR3 loop spans 17 amino acids. The CDR3: CASSVGGSGASTDTQYF. The CDR3 nucleotides read TGTGCCAGCAGCGTAGGTGGGAGCGGCGCAAGCACAGATACGCAGTATTTT.